A single sample is the source of the 30 T cell receptor beta chains below, sequenced in a study of T cells after yellow fever vaccination. TCRdb analysed the 5' RACE reads with MiXCR anew, one entry per CDR3 protein. This table holds hundreds of thousands of distinct CDR3 sequences, about 12% found once. The input for sequencing was PBMCs, taken on the day of the yellow fever booster vaccination. The receptor source for this set is a man aged 25-45 years who received the YFV17D yellow fever vaccine.

The table lists this clonotype with many counts. The chain has TRBV12-3 or TRBV12-4 and TRBJ1-6; D gene unclear. CDR3 size: 13 residues. V dropped 7 bases and J dropped 11 bases, with 15 bases sitting between them. The CDR3 nucleotides read TGTGCCAGCACCTTCGGGTCATCTCCACCCCTCCACTTT. Translating it yields CASTFGSSPPLHF.

This sequence joins TRBV5-1 and TRBJ2-2, with TRBD1 matching 9 bases. The CDR3 length is 15 residues. V dropped 5 bases and J dropped 4; count of bases not matched to a gene: 6. From germline, CDR1 is SGHRS and CDR2 YFSETQ. The CDR3 coding sequence is TGCGCCAGCAGACAGGGACAGGGTAGCACCGGGGAGCTGTTTTTT. This sequence encodes CASRQGQGSTGELFF.

This clonotype occurred a few times. The chain combines TRBV5-4 with TRBJ1-5, with TRBD1 as a possible D gene (5 bases). Trimming shortened V by 1 base and J by 7 bases, and 15 bases separated the two germline ends. The CDR3 has 15 residues. Germline values: CDR1 SGHNT, CDR2 YYREEE (reference sequence). CDR3 bases: TGTGCCAGCAGCTTGTCTCCTGGCAGGGAGCAGCCCCAGCATTTT. This sequence encodes CASSLSPGREQPQHF.

This clonotype was seen a handful of times. The V gene is TRBV27, the J gene TRBJ2-1, with unresolved D. Trimming left V 7 bases short and J 4 bases short, with 14 bases between. Germline assignment: CDR1 MNHEY and CDR2 SMNVEV (reference sequence). The CDR3 covers 14 residues. The CDR3 DNA reads TGTGCCAGCAAGCTCCGGTTAGCTTACAATGAGCAGTTCTTC. Translated: CASKLRLAYNEQFF.

This clonotype was seen a few times. CDR3 DNA sequence: TGTGCCAGCAGCGCCACAGGGGGCACCGGGGAGCTGTTTTTT. This codes for CASSATGGTGELFF. The chain couples TRBV7-2 to TRBJ2-2; TRBD1 matches at 8 bases. This CDR3 region has 14 residues. The trim removed 5 bases at V and 4 bases at J, leaving 3 bases unmatched. Germline CDR1 is SGHTA and CDR2 is FQGNSA.

The V and J genes are TRBV20-1 and TRBJ2-7; no clear D gene. The CDR3 extends over 13 amino acids. Germline values: CDR1 DFQATT, CDR2 SNEGSKA (reference sequence). V lost 3 bases and J 3 bases, leaving 12 bases between the germline ends. The CDR3 protein is CSASFATVYEQYF. DNA for the CDR3: TGCAGTGCTAGCTTTGCGACCGTCTACGAGCAGTACTTC.

This CDR3 reads CASSYVRNFSPLHF. The CDR3 nucleotides are TGTGCCAGCAGTTACGTGAGGAATTTTTCACCCCTCCACTTT. The rearrangement links TRBV6-5 to TRBJ1-6; D is uncertain. The CDR3 is made up of 14 amino acids. V was pared by 2 bases and J by 9 bases, with 11 bases between. Germline loops: CDR1 MNHEY, CDR2 SVGAGI.

The rearrangement uses TRBV5-1 and TRBJ2-7; the D gene is possibly TRBD2 (6 bases). Germline-derived CDR1 and CDR2 are SGHRS and YFSETQ. V lost 0 bases and J 0 bases, leaving 13 bases between the germline ends. This CDR3 is 16 amino acids long. Here the CDR3 reads CASSLGGDGVSYEQYF. The CDR3 coding sequence is TGCGCCAGCAGCTTGGGCGGGGATGGGGTCTCCTACGAGCAGTACTTC.

The chain couples TRBV12-3 or TRBV12-4 to TRBJ1-5; 11 bases fit TRBD1. There are 15 residues in the CDR3. Trimming removed 7 bases from V and 6 bases from J; junction bases left unmatched: 8. CDR3 in DNA: TGTGCCAGCACCCTAGGACAGGGGGCACGTCAGCCCCAGCATTTT. Protein: CASTLGQGARQPQHF.

The V and J genes are TRBV30 and TRBJ2-7, with D maybe TRBD2 (5 bases). Germline loops: CDR1 GTSNPN, CDR2 SVGIG (reference sequence). V lost 4 bases, J lost 4 bases, and 11 bases lay in between. CDR3 length: 12 residues. The CDR3 here is CAWMIREYEQYF. DNA of the CDR3: TGTGCCTGGATGATTCGGGAATACGAGCAGTACTTC.

This clonotype has more than one count but fewer than ten. The V call is TRBV30, the J call TRBJ2-1; D gene unclear. The CDR3 extends over 14 amino acids. Germline V CDR1 and CDR2: GTSNPN, SVGIG (reference sequence). Trimming pared 2 bases from V and 6 bases from J, leaving 14 bases between. The CDR3 region has the DNA TGTGCCTGGAGTCCGGGCGCCCGACGCAATGAGCAGTTCTTC. Translating gives CAWSPGARRNEQFF.

The rearrangement uses TRBV20-1 and TRBJ2-1; D remains unclear. CDR1 and CDR2 from the germline V gene are DFQATT and SNEGSKA (reference sequence). V lost 3 bases to trimming and J lost 6 bases, with 18 bases between them. The CDR3 runs 15 residues. CDR3 sequence: CSARDAFDLINEQFF. In nucleotides, the CDR3 is TGCAGTGCTAGGGATGCGTTCGACTTGATCAATGAGCAGTTCTTC.

V and J are TRBV30 and TRBJ2-3; D ambiguous. The germline V gene has CDR1 GTSNPN and CDR2 SVGIG (reference sequence). Between the trimmed V and J ends, which lost 2 bases and 6 bases, there was a span of 18 bases. The CDR3 runs to 15 residues. The CDR3 region has the DNA TGTGCCTGGAGTCTATTACCCCCAGATTTTGATACGCAGTATTTT. Translating it yields CAWSLLPPDFDTQYF.

This clonotype appeared a few times. This chain connects TRBV7-8 to TRBJ2-3; D is possibly TRBD1 (6 bases). CDR1 is SGHVS and CDR2 is FQNEAQ in the germline V gene. V was cut by 2 bases and J by 2 bases, with 11 bases left in between. The CDR3 has 15 residues. The CDR3 spells CASSLNVGHTDTQYF. The CDR3 DNA reads as TGTGCCAGCAGCTTAAACGTGGGACACACAGATACGCAGTATTTT.

The chain uses TRBV20-1 and TRBJ2-3, with 12 positions matching TRBD2. V shed 5 bases, J shed 2 bases, and the junction held 17 bases outside the gene matches. Germline CDR1 reads DFQATT; CDR2 reads SNEGSKA (reference sequence). The length of the CDR3 is 19 residues. CDR3 nucleotides: TGCAGTGCTCCAAGACCGGGACTAGCGGGTCTTCCCTACACAGATACGCAGTATTTT. Encoded protein: CSAPRPGLAGLPYTDTQYF.

The sample holds many counts of this clonotype. The germline gene is not matched at one end of the junction; a read error may be the cause. The rearrangement links TRBV7-7 to TRBJ2-1; D unclear. Germline lookup yields CDR1 SSHAT and CDR2 FNYEAQ (reference sequence). The CDR3 spans 17 residues. The CDR3 reads CASSPRSRRSSYNEQFF. The CDR3 DNA sequence: TGTGCTAGCAGCCCGAGGTCTCGAAGGAGCTCCTACAATGAGCAGTTCTTC.

The genes are TRBV20-1 and TRBJ1-5; D gene uncertain. This CDR3 comprises 13 residues. Trimming shortened V by 5 bases and J by 2 bases, and 10 bases separated the two germline ends. Per germline, CDR1 DFQATT and CDR2 SNEGSKA (reference sequence). Here the CDR3 DNA reads TGCAGTGCTGGGGTGTGGGGCAATCAGCCCCAGCATTTT. Encoded protein: CSAGVWGNQPQHF.

There are a few counts of this clonotype. The V call is TRBV6-5, the J call TRBJ1-1; a possible D gene is TRBD1 (6 bases). The CDR3 spans 16 residues. The germline V gene encodes CDR1 MNHEY and CDR2 SVGAGI. Between the trimmed V and J ends, which lost 0 bases and 3 bases, there was a span of 14 bases. The CDR3 loop is CASSYSPQGSDTEAFF. In DNA, the CDR3 is TGTGCCAGCAGTTACTCACCACAGGGTTCGGACACTGAAGCTTTCTTT.

This clonotype was found a few times. This chain links TRBV3-1 with TRBJ2-1; possible D gene TRBD1, 5 bases. The CDR3 is made up of 17 amino acids. The V end was cut by 3 bases, the J end by 6 bases, with 21 bases between. Germline V CDR1 and CDR2: LGHDT, YNNKEL (reference sequence). The CDR3 loop is CASSHESWGFKSNEQFF. CDR3 bases: TGTGCCAGCAGCCATGAATCTTGGGGCTTCAAGAGCAATGAGCAGTTCTTC.

V gene TRBV20-1 combines with J gene TRBJ1-4; TRBD1 might be the D (5 bases). There are 13 residues in the CDR3. Germline V lookup: CDR1 DFQATT, CDR2 SNEGSKA (reference sequence). The CDR3 loop is CSARQTTNEKLFF. The CDR3 bases are TGCAGCGCTCGACAGACAACTAATGAAAAACTGTTTTTT.

This clonotype appeared many times. CDR3 protein: CASTVNTEAFF. The DNA for the CDR3 is TGTGCCAGCACGGTGAACACTGAAGCTTTCTTT. This sequence joins TRBV6-6 and TRBJ1-1, with D hard to call. The germline V gene has CDR1 MNHNY and CDR2 SVGAGI (reference sequence). V lost 7 bases and J lost 0, with 3 bases in between. The CDR3 has 11 amino acids.

This chain connects TRBV27 to TRBJ2-3; TRBD1 aligns across 8 bases. V lost 6 bases to trimming and J lost 2 bases; unmatched junction nucleotides: 10. Germline lookup yields CDR1 MNHEY and CDR2 SMNVEV (reference sequence). This CDR3 is built from 16 residues. DNA of the CDR3: TGTGCCAGCAGGGCCAGACAGGGGACATACACAGATACGCAGTATTTT. Its translation is CASRARQGTYTDTQYF.

The V call is TRBV28, the J call TRBJ2-7, with TRBD2 matching over 14 bases. Germline V lookup: CDR1 MDHEN, CDR2 SYDVKM. The length of the CDR3 is 15 residues. V shed 5 bases and J 4 bases; nucleotides not matched to a gene: 4. The CDR3 here is CASSIRTSGRYEQYF. The CDR3 region has the DNA TGTGCCAGCAGTATCCGGACTAGCGGGAGGTACGAGCAGTACTTC.

This clonotype was recorded a few times. The chain uses TRBV6-5 and TRBJ1-2; no definite D call. This CDR3 is 12 amino acids long. Germline values: CDR1 MNHEY, CDR2 SVGAGI. The V end was cut by 7 bases, the J end by 5 bases, with 11 bases between. CDR3 in DNA: TGTGCCAGCAAAACCCAGGAGTATGGCTACACCTTC. Protein sequence: CASKTQEYGYTF.

This clonotype was detected only a few times. The rearrangement uses TRBV15 and TRBJ1-1; D ambiguous. The CDR3 has 11 amino acids. Germline CDR1 is LNHNV and CDR2 is YYDKDF (reference sequence). V lost 1 base and J 11 bases, leaving 8 bases between the germline ends. CDR3 amino acids: CATSRGTSAFF. CDR3 in DNA: TGTGCCACCAGCAGAGGAACTTCGGCTTTCTTT. The full variable domain, with the rest looked up from reference TRBV15 and TRBJ1-1, is DAMVIQNPRYQVTQFGKPVTLSCSQTLNHNVMYWYQQKSSQAPKLLFHYYDKDFNNEADTPDNFQSRRPNTSFCFLDIRSPGLGDTAMYLCATSRGTSAFFGQGTRLTVV.

This clonotype was counted a few times. V is TRBV5-1 and J is TRBJ2-4; D gene unclear. The germline V gene encodes CDR1 SGHRS and CDR2 YFSETQ. This CDR3 spans 14 amino acids. Trimming left V 8 bases short and J 1 base short, with 13 bases between. The DNA of the CDR3 is TGCGCCAGGGACCGGAAGGCGGCCAAAAACATTCAGTACTTC. Its protein is CARDRKAAKNIQYF.

This sequence joins TRBV6-5 and TRBJ2-1, with 10 bases matching TRBD1. Losses at the gene ends were 1 base for V and 8 bases for J; bases not matched to a gene: 8. This CDR3 is built from 16 residues. Looked up from germline, CDR1 is MNHEY and CDR2 is SVGAGI. Written as DNA, the CDR3 is TGTGCCAGCAGTTACTTAGGGACAGGGGATCGCGATGAGCAGTTCTTC. Encoded protein: CASSYLGTGDRDEQFF.

This clonotype turned up a few times. The gene calls are TRBV7-8 and TRBJ2-6; TRBD1 matches at 7 bases. The CDR3 contains 17 residues. CDR1 is SGHVS and CDR2 is FQNEAQ in the germline V gene. The V segment lost 5 bases and the J segment 0 bases; nucleotides outside the gene matches: 7. CDR3 nucleotide sequence: TGTGCCAGCAGCCTTAGACAGGGCCGCTCTGGGGCCAACGTCCTGACTTTC. It is translated as CASSLRQGRSGANVLTF.

This clonotype was seen a handful of times. For the CDR3, the DNA is TGTGCCAGCAGTACTCCGGGACAGGGAGTATTTGCTTTCTTT. It codes for CASSTPGQGVFAFF. This chain links TRBV12-3 or TRBV12-4 with TRBJ1-1; 9 nucleotides agree with TRBD1. The CDR3 has 14 residues. The V segment lost 5 bases and the J segment 11 bases; nucleotides outside the gene matches: 12.

The chain combines TRBV20-1 with TRBJ1-2; tentatively, D is TRBD1 (6 bases). The V and J ends lost 4 bases and 3 bases respectively, with 12 bases between them. The germline V gene has CDR1 DFQATT and CDR2 SNEGSKA (reference sequence). The CDR3 is made up of 13 amino acids. The CDR3 bases are TGCAGTGCTACGGCAGGGGTTGACTATGGCTACACCTTC. Protein: CSATAGVDYGYTF.